One T cell receptor (beta chain) is described in this entry. The data originate from a study of blood T cell repertoires in COVID-19. The J segment lost 5 bases and the V segment lost 3 bases, leaving 10 bases of the junction unmatched. Germline-derived CDR1 and CDR2 are SGHRS and YFSETQ. This CDR3 is 16 amino acids long. Assay: immunoSEQ multiplex PCR; the TCRdb copy retains only in-frame clones and omits some. The data hold tens of thousands of clones, with roughly 87% observed a single time. Specimen: peripheral blood. The J gene is TRBJ1-1, the V gene TRBV5-1; 10 bases are shared with TRBD1. The clonotype originates from a male donor with acute or convalescent COVID-19. The CDR3 region is CASSSRQGAIGTEAFF. CDR3 in DNA: TGCGCCAGCAGCTCCAGACAGGGGGCTATAGGTACTGAAGCTTTCTTT.